The next 27 T cell receptor beta chains were all read from a single sample in a study of shared clonotypes between healthy human individuals. Positive CCR7 selection of CD45RO-negative cells yielded the naive CD8 cells, and terminally differentiated effector memory CD45RA+ cells were excluded. Assay used: immunoSEQ multiplex PCR; TCRdb lists only in-frame clones, some missing. The profile shows millions of clones, around 96% of them singletons. Sequenced: naive CD8+ T cells sorted from blood. The receptors originated from a man between 18 and 29 years old in good health.

V and J are TRBV10-2 and TRBJ1-1, with D uncertain. The CDR3 contains 12 residues. Germline V lookup: CDR1 WSHSY, CDR2 SAAADI. The V gene lost 4 bases and the J gene lost 7 bases, with 10 bases spanning the gap. CDR3 in DNA: TGCGCCAGCAGTGCCGGGGAGGGTGAAGCTTTCTTT. It translates to CASSAGEGEAFF.

For this clone: This specimen includes other DNA sequences encoding the same CDR3. V usage is TRBV9 and J usage is TRBJ1-5; unclear D gene. CDR1 SGDLS and CDR2 YYNGEE come from the germline V gene. V was cut by 0 bases and J by 2 bases, with 6 bases left in between. The CDR3 is made up of 14 amino acids. CDR3: CASSVGWGNQPQHF. In DNA form, the CDR3 reads TGTGCCAGCAGCGTAGGGTGGGGCAATCAGCCCCAGCATTTT.

This rearrangement joins TRBV21-1 to TRBJ2-7; TRBD1 is the table's D call and was not checked against the DNA. TRBV21-1 is reported as a pseudogene. The CDR3 totals 15 residues. The CDR3 is CASSKIDRTGCEQYF. CDR3 sequence (DNA): TGTGCCAGCAGCAAAATCGATAGGACAGGGTGCGAGCAGTACTTC.

The chain combines TRBV11-2 with TRBJ2-7; TRBD2 matches 9 bases. The germline V gene has CDR1 SGHAT and CDR2 FQNNGV. This CDR3 is built from 15 residues. J gave up 4 bases and V 2 bases, and 6 bases lay outside the gene matches. The CDR3 is CASSLSSGEQYEQYF. As DNA, the CDR3 is TGTGCCAGCAGCTTATCTAGCGGGGAACAATACGAGCAGTACTTC.

The chain links TRBV14 to TRBJ2-7, with 7 bases that match TRBD2. The CDR3 has 14 amino acids. Germline V gives CDR1 SGHDN, CDR2 FVKESK. V lost 0 bases, J lost 3 bases, and 2 bases stayed unmatched. CDR3 nucleotide sequence: TGTGCCAGCAGCCAAGAGGGGGGGATCTACGAGCAGTACTTC. This encodes CASSQEGGIYEQYF.

The chain carries TRBV10-3 and TRBJ1-2; D remains unclear. Trimming shortened V by 11 bases and J by 4 bases, and 11 bases separated the two germline ends. Germline V gene lookup returns CDR1 ENHRY and CDR2 SYGVKD. This CDR3 is built from 11 residues. For the CDR3, the DNA is TGTGCCCCCGATGACACCTATGGCTACACCTTC. Its translation: CAPDDTYGYTF.

The chain uses TRBV10-3 and TRBJ1-1; D is possibly TRBD1 (5 bases). The CDR3 is 12 amino acids. Trimming shortened V by 10 bases and J by 1 base, and 10 bases separated the two germline ends. CDR1 and CDR2 (germline): ENHRY, SYGVKD. The CDR3 DNA follows: TGTGCCACCTCCACAGGGAACACTGAAGCTTTCTTT. Its translation: CATSTGNTEAFF.

The rearrangement joins TRBV19 to TRBJ2-3, with D possibly called TRBD1 or TRBD2 (5 bases each). Trimming removed 3 bases from V and 5 bases from J, with 12 bases in between. Germline V gene sequence: CDR1 LNHDA, CDR2 SQIVND (reference sequence). This CDR3 spans 14 amino acids. The CDR3: CASSILSGRDTQYF. CDR3 bases: TGTGCCAGTAGTATCCTATCAGGGAGAGATACGCAGTATTTT.

This chain's CDR3 is CAIGWEKTQYF. DNA for the CDR3: TGTGCCATCGGCTGGGAGAAGACCCAGTACTTC. The genes are TRBV10-3 and TRBJ2-5; D may be TRBD2 (5 bases). This CDR3 region has 11 residues. Trimming took off 8 bases at V and 6 bases at J, with 10 bases between the two ends. Germline V lookup: CDR1 ENHRY, CDR2 SYGVKD.

This clone was detected only once. Other DNA sequences in the sample encode the same CDR3. The V and J genes are TRBV27 and TRBJ1-5, with D possibly matching TRBD1 (5 bases). The CDR3 is 13 residues long. Germline V CDR1 and CDR2: MNHEY, SMNVEV (reference sequence). The V end was cut by 4 bases, the J end by 4 bases, with 8 bases between. The CDR3 DNA reads as TGTGCCAGCAGTTCCACAGGAAATCAGCCCCAGCATTTT. Its translation: CASSSTGNQPQHF.

The rearrangement joins TRBV19 to TRBJ1-3; weak D call: TRBD1 (5 bases). The CDR3 consists of 18 residues. Per germline, CDR1 LNHDA and CDR2 SQIVND (reference sequence). V lost 0 bases, J lost 0 bases, and 15 bases lay in between. DNA for the CDR3: TGTGCCAGTAGTATAGATCCCTGGAGCGGGGGCTCTGGAAACACCATATATTTT. Protein: CASSIDPWSGGSGNTIYF.

The genes are TRBV30 and TRBJ1-2, with unresolved D. This CDR3 spans 14 amino acids. V was cut by 2 bases and J by 0 bases, with 10 bases left in between. Germline CDR1 is GTSNPN and CDR2 is SVGIG (reference sequence). CDR3 region: CAWSFSLANYGYTF. The DNA of the CDR3 is TGTGCCTGGAGTTTTTCGTTAGCTAACTATGGCTACACCTTC.

The chain uses TRBV2 and TRBJ2-7, with D maybe TRBD2 (6 bases). Germline CDR1 reads SNHLY; CDR2 reads FYNNEI. The length of the CDR3 is 14 residues. The V end lost 5 bases, the J end lost 3 bases, and 14 bases lay between the germline ends. The CDR3 nucleotides read TGTGCCAGCAGTCCCCGGGACTCATACTACGAGCAGTACTTC. It translates to CASSPRDSYYEQYF.

The DNA for the CDR3 is TGTGCCATCAGTGACCCGGCGGGGGGGCAGGGTGAGCAGTTCTTC. It encodes CAISDPAGGQGEQFF. The chain links TRBV10-3 to TRBJ2-1; 9 nucleotides align to TRBD2. J lost 9 bases, V lost 3 bases, and 9 bases had no gene match. Germline CDR1 and CDR2: ENHRY and SYGVKD. CDR3 length: 15 amino acids.

In this sample, this clone turned up once. The chain employs TRBV28 and TRBJ2-3; 11 positions match TRBD2. The CDR3 length is 16 residues. Looked up from germline, CDR1 is MDHEN and CDR2 is SYDVKM. V was pared by 7 bases and J by 1 base, with 7 bases of the junction left unmatched. CDR3 amino acids: CASTLTSGVGTDTQYF. Here the CDR3 DNA reads TGTGCCAGCACCTTGACTAGCGGGGTCGGCACAGATACGCAGTATTTT.

The chain recombines TRBV19 with TRBJ2-1; 9 bases map to TRBD2. Looked up from germline, CDR1 is LNHDA and CDR2 is SQIVND (reference sequence). This CDR3 has 15 amino acids. Losses at the gene ends were 5 bases for V and 6 bases for J; bases not matched to a gene: 8. In nucleotides, the CDR3 is TGTGCCAGTAGTGCATTAGCGGGAGCGGTCAATGAGCAGTTCTTC. Its protein is CASSALAGAVNEQFF.

In the case of this clone: Other DNA sequences from this sample encode an identical CDR3 as well. In DNA form, the CDR3 reads TGTGCCAGCAGCCTGACAGGGGGTAATGAAAAACTGTTTTTT. Its translation: CASSLTGGNEKLFF. The chain recombines TRBV28 with TRBJ1-4; TRBD1 agrees at 9 bases. Germline CDR1 reads MDHEN; CDR2 reads SYDVKM. V lost 6 bases, J lost 4 bases, and 3 bases stayed unmatched. CDR3 length: 14 residues.

Points on this clone: The same CDR3 is also encoded by other DNA sequences in this sample. CDR3 sequence reads: CASSPAGYNEQFF. The CDR3 DNA reads as TGCGCCAGCAGCCCAGCGGGATACAATGAGCAGTTCTTC. The chain carries TRBV5-1 and TRBJ2-1; 7 bases map to TRBD2. The germline V gene has CDR1 SGHRS and CDR2 YFSETQ. Germline trimming cut 4 bases from V and 4 bases from J; bases unmatched to any gene: 2. The length of the CDR3 is 13 residues.

The rearrangement links TRBV6-1 to TRBJ2-7; D is ambiguous. V was cut by 8 bases and J by 6 bases, with 14 bases left in between. CDR1 is MNHNS and CDR2 is SASEGT in the germline V gene. The CDR3 is made up of 12 amino acids. DNA for the CDR3: TGTGCCAGCGGAAGTCCAAGGCCCGAGCAGTACTTC. This encodes CASGSPRPEQYF.

This rearrangement joins TRBV4-1 to TRBJ1-1, with D hard to call. V gave up 0 bases and J gave up 7 bases, with 12 bases separating them. The CDR3 is made up of 14 amino acids. Germline loops: CDR1 MGHRA, CDR2 YSYEKL. The CDR3 loop is CASSQEGRLNEAFF. Here the CDR3 DNA reads TGCGCCAGCAGCCAAGAGGGCAGGCTAAATGAAGCTTTCTTT.

This rearrangement joins TRBV28 to TRBJ2-5; 8 bases match TRBD1. CDR3 length: 16 amino acids. Germline trimming cut 4 bases from V and 4 bases from J; bases unmatched to any gene: 11. CDR1 and CDR2 from the germline V gene are MDHEN and SYDVKM. The CDR3, as DNA: TGTGCCAGCAGTTCACACCCGGGACAGGTTCGAGAGACCCAGTACTTC. Its translation is CASSSHPGQVRETQYF.

This sequence joins TRBV5-8 and TRBJ1-6; possibly TRBD1 for D (5 bases). The CDR3 sequence is 15 residues long. The germline V gene has CDR1 SGHTS and CDR2 YDEGEE. V lost 0 bases and J 5 bases, leaving 9 bases between the germline ends. The CDR3 nucleotides are TGTGCCAGCAGCTTGGACAGGAGGAATAATTCACCCCTCCACTTT. It is translated as CASSLDRRNNSPLHF.

The chain carries TRBV19 and TRBJ1-1, with D perhaps TRBD1 (6 bases). The CDR3 is 15 amino acids. CDR1 is LNHDA and CDR2 is SQIVND in the germline V gene (reference sequence). Trimming removed 5 bases from V and 0 bases from J, with 13 bases in between. The CDR3 region is CASSRTALLNTEAFF. CDR3 sequence (DNA): TGTGCCAGTAGTCGGACAGCGTTATTGAACACTGAAGCTTTCTTT.

The chain is built from TRBV27 and TRBJ2-7, with 11 bases lining up with TRBD1. This CDR3 is 15 amino acids long. Germline CDR1 and CDR2: MNHEY and SMNVEV (reference sequence). The V gene end was trimmed by 5 bases and the J gene end by 2 bases; junction bases not matched to a gene: 5. This CDR3 is CASSQPGQGAYEQYF. CDR3 nucleotide sequence: TGTGCCAGCAGTCAACCGGGACAGGGGGCCTACGAGCAGTACTTC.

V gene TRBV7-9 combines with J gene TRBJ2-3; tentative D call: TRBD2 (5 bases). Looked up from germline, CDR1 is SEHNR and CDR2 is FQNEAQ (reference sequence). The CDR3 has 16 amino acids. Trimming shortened V by 5 bases and J by 1 base, and 16 bases separated the two germline ends. DNA of the CDR3: TGTGCCAGCAGCCCACAAGCGGAACGCGGCACAGATACGCAGTATTTT. Its translation is CASSPQAERGTDTQYF.

The rearrangement uses TRBV10-3 and TRBJ2-5; 8 nucleotides agree with TRBD2. Germline V gene lookup returns CDR1 ENHRY and CDR2 SYGVKD. There are 18 residues in the CDR3. V dropped 6 bases and J dropped 5; count of bases not matched to a gene: 20. As DNA, the CDR3 is TGTGCCATCAGAATAGCGGGGAGCCGGGGTCATACTTATGAGACCCAGTACTTC. Translation gives CAIRIAGSRGHTYETQYF.

The chain carries TRBV4-1 and TRBJ2-2; 7 bases fit TRBD1. The CDR3 covers 17 residues. Losses at the gene ends were 1 base for V and 4 bases for J; bases not matched to a gene: 9. The germline gives CDR1 MGHRA, CDR2 YSYEKL. In nucleotides, the CDR3 is TGCGCCAGCAGCCAAGTCGGGACAGACGCGGGCACCGGGGAGCTGTTTTTT. Protein product: CASSQVGTDAGTGELFF.